This paragraph covers one T cell receptor beta chain sequence. Both 60 Vbeta primers and 13 Jbeta primers went into the PCR. Sequencing was performed with immunoSEQ multiplex PCR; in TCRdb, only in-frame clones are kept and a portion is missing. There are over 85,000 clones in the sample; roughly 79% occur only once, and more than 1.5% lies in the top ten. The data were taken from a study of cytomegalovirus exposure and HLA in healthy donors. The J segment lost 3 bases and the V segment lost 1 base, leaving 9 bases of the junction unmatched. Germline lookup yields CDR1 SGHRS and CDR2 YFSETQ. The CDR3 consists of 17 residues.

Sequencing was done on a sample of PBMCs. The V call is TRBV5-1, the J call TRBJ2-2, with TRBD2 identical over 7 bases. The source is a man aged 35-49 years in good health and CMV-seronegative. This CDR3 is CASSLLLGRPDTGELFF. The CDR3 DNA is TGCGCCAGCAGCTTGCTCCTCGGGAGGCCTGACACCGGGGAGCTGTTTTTT.